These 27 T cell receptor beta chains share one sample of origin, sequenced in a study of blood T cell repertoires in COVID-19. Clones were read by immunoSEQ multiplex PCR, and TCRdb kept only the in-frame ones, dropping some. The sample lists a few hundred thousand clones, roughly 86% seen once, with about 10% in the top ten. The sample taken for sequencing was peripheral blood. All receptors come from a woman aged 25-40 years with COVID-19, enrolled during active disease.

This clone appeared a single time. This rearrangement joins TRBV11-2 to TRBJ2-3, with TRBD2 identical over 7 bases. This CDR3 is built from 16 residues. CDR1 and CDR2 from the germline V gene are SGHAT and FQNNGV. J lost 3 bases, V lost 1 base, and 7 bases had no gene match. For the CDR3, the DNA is TGTGCCAGCAGCTTAGTTGGCGGGAGTCGGACAGATACGCAGTATTTT. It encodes CASSLVGGSRTDTQYF.

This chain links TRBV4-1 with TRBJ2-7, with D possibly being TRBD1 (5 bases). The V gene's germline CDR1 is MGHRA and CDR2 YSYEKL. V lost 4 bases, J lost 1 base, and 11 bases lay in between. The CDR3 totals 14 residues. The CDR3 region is CASSPLRGSYEQYF. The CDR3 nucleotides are TGCGCCAGCAGCCCCCTAAGGGGTTCCTACGAGCAGTACTTC.

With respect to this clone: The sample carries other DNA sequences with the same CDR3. CDR3: CASSLSGGITEAFF. CDR3 nucleotides: TGTGCCAGCAGCTTATCAGGGGGAATCACTGAAGCTTTCTTT. The chain couples TRBV7-3 to TRBJ1-1, with 7 positions matching TRBD1. The ends lost 2 bases at V and 4 bases at J; junction bases unmatched: 4. Germline loops: CDR1 SGHTA, CDR2 FQGTGA. CDR3 length equals 14 residues.

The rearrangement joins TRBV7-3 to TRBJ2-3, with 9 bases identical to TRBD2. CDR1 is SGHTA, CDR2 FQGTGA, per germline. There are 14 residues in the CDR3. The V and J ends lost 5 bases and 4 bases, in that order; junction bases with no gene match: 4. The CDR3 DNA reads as TGTGCCAGCAGCATTAGCGGGAGATCAGATACGCAGTATTTT. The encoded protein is CASSISGRSDTQYF. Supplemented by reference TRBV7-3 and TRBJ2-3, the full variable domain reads GAGVSQTPSNKVTEKGKYVELRCDPISGHTALYWYRQSLGQGPEFLIYFQGTGAADDSGLPNDRFFAVRPEGSVSTLKIQRTERGDSAVYLCASSISGRSDTQYFGPGTRLTVL.

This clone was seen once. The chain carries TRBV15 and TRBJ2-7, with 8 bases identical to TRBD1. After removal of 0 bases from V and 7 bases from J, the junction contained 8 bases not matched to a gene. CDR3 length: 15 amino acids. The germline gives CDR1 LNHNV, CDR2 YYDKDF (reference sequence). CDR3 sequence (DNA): TGTGCCACCAGCAGAGATGTAAGGACAGGGCAAGAGCAGTACTTC. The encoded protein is CATSRDVRTGQEQYF. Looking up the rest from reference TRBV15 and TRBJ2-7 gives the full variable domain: DAMVIQNPRYQVTQFGKPVTLSCSQTLNHNVMYWYQQKSSQAPKLLFHYYDKDFNNEADTPDNFQSRRPNTSFCFLDIRSPGLGDTAMYLCATSRDVRTGQEQYFGPGTRLTVT.

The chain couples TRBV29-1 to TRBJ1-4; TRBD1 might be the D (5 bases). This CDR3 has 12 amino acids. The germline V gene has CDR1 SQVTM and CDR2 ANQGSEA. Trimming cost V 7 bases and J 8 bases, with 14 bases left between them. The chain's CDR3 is CSAVGGEEKLFF. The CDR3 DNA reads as TGCAGCGCTGTCGGGGGGGAGGAAAAACTGTTTTTT.

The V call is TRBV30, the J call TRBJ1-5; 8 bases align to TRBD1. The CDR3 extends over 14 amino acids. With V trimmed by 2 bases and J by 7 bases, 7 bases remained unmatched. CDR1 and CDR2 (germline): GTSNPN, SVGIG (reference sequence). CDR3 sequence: CAWSSTGVKQPQHF. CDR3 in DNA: TGTGCCTGGAGTTCGACAGGGGTCAAGCAGCCCCAGCATTTT.

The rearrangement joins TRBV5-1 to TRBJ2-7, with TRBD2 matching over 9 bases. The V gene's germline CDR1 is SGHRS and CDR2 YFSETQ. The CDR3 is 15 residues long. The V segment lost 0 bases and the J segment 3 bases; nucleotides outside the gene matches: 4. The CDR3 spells CASSLDTSGLYEQYF. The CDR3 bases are TGCGCCAGCAGCTTGGATACTAGCGGGCTCTACGAGCAGTACTTC.

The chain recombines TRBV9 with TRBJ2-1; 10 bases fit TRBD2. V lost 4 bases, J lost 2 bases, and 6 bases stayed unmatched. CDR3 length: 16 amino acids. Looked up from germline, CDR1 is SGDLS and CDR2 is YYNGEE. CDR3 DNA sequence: TGTGCCAGCAGCACACGAGCGGGAGGGGCCTACAATGAGCAGTTCTTC. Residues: CASSTRAGGAYNEQFF.

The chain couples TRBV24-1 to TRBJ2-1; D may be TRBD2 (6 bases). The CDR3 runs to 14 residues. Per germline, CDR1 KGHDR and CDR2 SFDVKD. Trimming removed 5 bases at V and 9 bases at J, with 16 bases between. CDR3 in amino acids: CATSAIGRPSEQFF. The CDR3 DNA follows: TGTGCCACCAGTGCCATAGGGAGGCCTAGTGAGCAGTTCTTC.

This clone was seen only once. The CDR3 sequence: CASSPGLAGDEQYF. The CDR3 coding sequence is TGTGCCAGCAGTCCCGGACTAGCGGGAGACGAGCAGTACTTC. The chain uses TRBV6-5 and TRBJ2-7; TRBD2 agrees at 13 bases. Germline lookup yields CDR1 MNHEY and CDR2 SVGAGI. This CDR3 has 14 residues. V gave up 5 bases and J gave up 5 bases; unmatched junction bases: 3.

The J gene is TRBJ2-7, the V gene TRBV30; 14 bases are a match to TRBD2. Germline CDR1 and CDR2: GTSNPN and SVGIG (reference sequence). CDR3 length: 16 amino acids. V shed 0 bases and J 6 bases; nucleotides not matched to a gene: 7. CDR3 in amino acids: CAWSVGTSGRRGEQYF. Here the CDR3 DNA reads TGTGCCTGGAGTGTAGGGACTAGCGGGAGAAGGGGCGAGCAGTACTTC.

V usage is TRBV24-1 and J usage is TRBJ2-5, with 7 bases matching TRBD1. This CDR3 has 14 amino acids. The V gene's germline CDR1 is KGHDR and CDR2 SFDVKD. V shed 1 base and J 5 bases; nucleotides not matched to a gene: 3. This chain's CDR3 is CATSDFNRGETQYF. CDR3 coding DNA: TGTGCCACCAGTGATTTCAACAGGGGCGAGACCCAGTACTTC.

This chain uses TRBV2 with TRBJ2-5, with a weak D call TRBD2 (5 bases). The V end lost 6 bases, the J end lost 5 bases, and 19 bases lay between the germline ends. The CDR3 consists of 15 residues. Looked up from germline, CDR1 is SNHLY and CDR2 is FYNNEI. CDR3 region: CASRRRPHVMETQYF. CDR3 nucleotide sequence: TGTGCCAGCAGAAGGAGGCCACACGTTATGGAGACCCAGTACTTC.

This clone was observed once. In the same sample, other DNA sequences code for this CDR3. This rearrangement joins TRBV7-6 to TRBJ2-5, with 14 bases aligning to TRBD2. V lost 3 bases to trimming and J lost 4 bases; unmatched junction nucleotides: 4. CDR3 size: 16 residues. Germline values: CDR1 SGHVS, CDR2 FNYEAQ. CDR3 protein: CASSLGLAGEGETQYF. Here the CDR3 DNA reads TGTGCCAGCAGCTTGGGACTAGCGGGAGAAGGAGAGACCCAGTACTTC.

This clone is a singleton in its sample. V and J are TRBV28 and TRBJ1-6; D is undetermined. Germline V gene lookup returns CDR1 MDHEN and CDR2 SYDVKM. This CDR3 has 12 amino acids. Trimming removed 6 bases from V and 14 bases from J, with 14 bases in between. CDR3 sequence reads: CASSKAFRTLHF. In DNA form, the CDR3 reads TGTGCCAGCAGCAAAGCGTTTAGGACCCTCCACTTT.

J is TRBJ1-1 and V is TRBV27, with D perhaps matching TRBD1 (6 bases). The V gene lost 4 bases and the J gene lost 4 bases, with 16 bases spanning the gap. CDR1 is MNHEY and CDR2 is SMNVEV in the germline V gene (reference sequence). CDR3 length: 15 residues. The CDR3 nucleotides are TGTGCCAGCAGTTACAGGGAGGGAGAGATCACTGAAGCTTTCTTT. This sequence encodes CASSYREGEITEAFF.

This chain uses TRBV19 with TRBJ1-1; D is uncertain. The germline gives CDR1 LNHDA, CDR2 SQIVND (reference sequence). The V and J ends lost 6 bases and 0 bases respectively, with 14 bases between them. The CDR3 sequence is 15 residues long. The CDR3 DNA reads TGTGCCAGTAGCTTCCTCGGTGCAATGAACACTGAAGCTTTCTTT. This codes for CASSFLGAMNTEAFF.

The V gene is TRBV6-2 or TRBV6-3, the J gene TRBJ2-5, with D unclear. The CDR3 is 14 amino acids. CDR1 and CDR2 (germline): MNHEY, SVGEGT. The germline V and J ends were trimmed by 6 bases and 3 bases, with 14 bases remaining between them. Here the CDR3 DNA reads TGTGCCAGCAGCCTATTAAAGCGTAAAGAGACCCAGTACTTC. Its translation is CASSLLKRKETQYF.

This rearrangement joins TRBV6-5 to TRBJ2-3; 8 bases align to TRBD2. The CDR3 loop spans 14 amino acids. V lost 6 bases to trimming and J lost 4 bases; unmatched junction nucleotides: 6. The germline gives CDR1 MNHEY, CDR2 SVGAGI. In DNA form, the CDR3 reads TGTGCCAGCAGGAGCGGGAGAGGCGCAGATACGCAGTATTTT. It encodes CASRSGRGADTQYF.

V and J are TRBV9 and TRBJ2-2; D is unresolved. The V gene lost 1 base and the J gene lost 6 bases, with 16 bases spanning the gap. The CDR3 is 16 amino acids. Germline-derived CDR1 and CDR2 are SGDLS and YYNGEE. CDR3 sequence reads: CASSVSEAPRAGELFF. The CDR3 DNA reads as TGTGCCAGCAGCGTAAGTGAAGCCCCACGGGCCGGGGAGCTGTTTTTT.

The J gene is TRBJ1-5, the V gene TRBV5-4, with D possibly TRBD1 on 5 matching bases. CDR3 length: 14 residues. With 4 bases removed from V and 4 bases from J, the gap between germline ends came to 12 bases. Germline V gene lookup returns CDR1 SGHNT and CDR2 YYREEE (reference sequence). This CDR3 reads CASSKKTVNQPQHF. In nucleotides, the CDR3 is TGTGCCAGCAGCAAAAAGACAGTAAATCAGCCCCAGCATTTT.

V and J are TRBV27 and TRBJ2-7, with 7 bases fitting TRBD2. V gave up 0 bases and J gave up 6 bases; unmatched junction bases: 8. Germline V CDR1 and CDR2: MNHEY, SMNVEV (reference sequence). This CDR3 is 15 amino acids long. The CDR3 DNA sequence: TGTGCCAGCAGTTTATCGCCTAGCGGAGAGGGCGAGCAGTACTTC. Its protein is CASSLSPSGEGEQYF.

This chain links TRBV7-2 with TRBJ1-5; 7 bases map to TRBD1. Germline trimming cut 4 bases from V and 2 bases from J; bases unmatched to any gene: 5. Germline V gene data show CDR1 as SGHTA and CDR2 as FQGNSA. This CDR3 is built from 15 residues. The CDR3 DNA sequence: TGTGCCAGCAGCTCGTGGACAGGTCGCAATCAGCCCCAGCATTTT. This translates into CASSSWTGRNQPQHF.

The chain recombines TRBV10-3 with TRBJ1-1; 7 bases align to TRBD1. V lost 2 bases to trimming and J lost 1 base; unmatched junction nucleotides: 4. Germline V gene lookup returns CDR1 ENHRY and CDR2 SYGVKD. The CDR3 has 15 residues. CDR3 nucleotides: TGTGCCATCAGTGAGAGACAGGGTAAGAACACTGAAGCTTTCTTT. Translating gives CAISERQGKNTEAFF.

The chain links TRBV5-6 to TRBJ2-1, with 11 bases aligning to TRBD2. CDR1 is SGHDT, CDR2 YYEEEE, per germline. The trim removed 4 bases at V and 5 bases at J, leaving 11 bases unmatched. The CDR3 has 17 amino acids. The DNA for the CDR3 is TGTGCCAGCAGCAGAGACCCGGGACTAGCGGCCCACAATGAGCAGTTCTTC. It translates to CASSRDPGLAAHNEQFF.

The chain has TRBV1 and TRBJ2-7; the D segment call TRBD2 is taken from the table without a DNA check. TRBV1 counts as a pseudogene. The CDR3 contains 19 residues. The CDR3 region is CTSSPWTSGRPTSSYEQYF. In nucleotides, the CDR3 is TGCACCAGCAGCCCTTGGACTAGCGGGAGGCCAACGAGCTCCTACGAGCAGTACTTC.